These 24 T cell receptor beta chains were all obtained from the same sample, sequenced in a study of blood T cell repertoires in COVID-19. Profiled with immunoSEQ multiplex PCR; TCRdb holds only in-frame clones, not every one. In the table there are hundreds of thousands of clones, about four fifths of which are singletons. The specimen was PBMCs or T cells enriched from blood (not recorded which). These receptors were collected from a woman in her thirties or forties who had recovered from COVID-19.

CDR3 sequence: CASSEYYPDTEAFF. The CDR3 DNA reads TGTGCCAGCAGTGAATATTACCCGGACACTGAAGCTTTCTTT. The chain has TRBV25-1 and TRBJ1-1; D not resolved. The CDR3 runs to 14 residues. The germline V and J ends were trimmed by 0 bases and 3 bases, with 8 bases remaining between them. The germline gives CDR1 MGHDK, CDR2 SYGVNS.

The chain joins TRBV19 to TRBJ2-1; a possible D gene is TRBD1 (6 bases). This CDR3 spans 15 amino acids. The germline CDR1 and CDR2 sequences are LNHDA and SQIVND (reference sequence). The V end was cut by 7 bases, the J end by 3 bases, with 16 bases between. The CDR3 nucleotides read TGTGCCAGTAAAGGGGGACAATCCTTCTACAATGAGCAGTTCTTC. As protein: CASKGGQSFYNEQFF.

The J gene is TRBJ2-5, the V gene TRBV7-3, with 7 bases matching TRBD1. Losses at the gene ends were 5 bases for V and 6 bases for J; bases not matched to a gene: 6. The CDR3 is 13 amino acids. Germline CDR1 SGHTA, CDR2 FQGTGA. The CDR3 loop reads CASSATGVQTQYF. CDR3 nucleotides: TGTGCCAGCAGCGCAACAGGGGTTCAGACCCAGTACTTC. The full variable domain, its missing parts supplied by reference TRBV7-3 and TRBJ2-5, is GAGVSQTPSNKVTEKGKYVELRCDPISGHTALYWYRQSLGQGPEFLIYFQGTGAADDSGLPNDRFFAVRPEGSVSTLKIQRTERGDSAVYLCASSATGVQTQYFGPGTRLLVL.

This chain uses TRBV6-5 with TRBJ2-7; TRBD1 matches 9 bases. The CDR3 is made up of 14 amino acids. Per germline, CDR1 MNHEY and CDR2 SVGAGI. Trimming removed 6 bases from V and 5 bases from J; junction bases left unmatched: 8. The CDR3 DNA reads as TGTGCCAGCAGCTACGGACAGGGGAGCGACGAGCAGTACTTC. It yields the protein CASSYGQGSDEQYF.

J is TRBJ2-3 and V is TRBV6-2 or TRBV6-3; the match to TRBD2 covers 10 bases. The CDR3 runs 19 residues. Per germline, CDR1 MNHEY and CDR2 SVGEGT. Trimming took 2 bases from V and 4 from J; bases not matched to a gene: 15. CDR3 region: CASSYLHLMSGRASDTQYF. DNA of the CDR3: TGTGCCAGCAGTTACCTCCACCTTATGAGCGGGAGGGCCTCAGATACGCAGTATTTT.

This sequence joins TRBV29-1 and TRBJ1-1; a weak D match, TRBD1 (6 bases). CDR1 and CDR2 from the germline V gene are SQVTM and ANQGSEA. Trimming shortened V by 8 bases and J by 6 bases, and 16 bases separated the two germline ends. CDR3 length: 12 amino acids. CDR3 in DNA: TGCAGCCTATCGACAGGCATCGCTGAAGCTTTCTTT. This translates into CSLSTGIAEAFF.

This clone turned up a few times. The rearrangement links TRBV19 to TRBJ1-2; 10 nucleotides match TRBD1. Trimming cost V 4 bases and J 6 bases; bases outside gene matches: 2. CDR1 is LNHDA, CDR2 SQIVND, per germline (reference sequence). This CDR3 spans 13 amino acids. The CDR3 here is CASSRGQGNGYTF. The CDR3 DNA reads as TGTGCCAGTAGTAGGGGACAGGGGAATGGCTACACCTTC.

The genes are TRBV9 and TRBJ2-3; perhaps TRBD2 as D (6 bases). CDR3 size: 15 residues. Germline values: CDR1 SGDLS, CDR2 YYNGEE. Trimming took off 1 base at V and 6 bases at J, with 15 bases between the two ends. The CDR3 DNA reads TGTGCCAGCAGCGTAACGGGAGCTCCTACTGATACGCAGTATTTT. Its translation: CASSVTGAPTDTQYF.

For this clone: At one boundary the junction diverges from the germline segment, which might be a read error. The V gene is TRBV2, the J gene TRBJ2-1; 10 bases are shared with TRBD1. Germline V lookup: CDR1 SNHLY, CDR2 FYNNEI. This CDR3 spans 15 amino acids. CDR3 bases: TGTGCCAGCAGTGTGGCCGGGACAGGGGACAAAGAGCAGTTCTTC. Its protein product is CASSVAGTGDKEQFF.

This rearrangement joins TRBV20-1 to TRBJ2-1, with a tentative D call TRBD2 (5 bases). Germline V gives CDR1 DFQATT, CDR2 SNEGSKA (reference sequence). There are 15 residues in the CDR3. The V and J ends lost 3 bases and 5 bases respectively, with 17 bases between them. CDR3 nucleotide sequence: TGCAGTGCTAGTAGGCCCGTACAACTAGACAATGAGCAGTTCTTC. Its protein product is CSASRPVQLDNEQFF.

The sample holds one count of this clone. Written as DNA, the CDR3 is TGTGCCAGCAGCACAGGGACCAGTGGGTATGGCTACACCTTC. Its translation: CASSTGTSGYGYTF. V usage is TRBV11-3 and J usage is TRBJ1-2; possibly TRBD1 for D (6 bases). The germline V and J ends were trimmed by 5 bases and 5 bases, with 15 bases remaining between them. The length of the CDR3 is 14 residues. Per the germline V gene, CDR1 is SGHNT and CDR2 is YENEEA.

The rearrangement joins TRBV11-2 to TRBJ2-1, with 9 bases matching TRBD1. Germline-derived CDR1 and CDR2 are SGHAT and FQNNGV. The CDR3 contains 18 residues. V shed 0 bases, J shed 0 bases, and the junction held 6 bases outside the gene matches. The CDR3 loop is CASSLDHPDRGSYNEQFF. The CDR3 DNA reads TGTGCCAGCAGCTTAGATCATCCGGACAGGGGCTCCTACAATGAGCAGTTCTTC.

In nucleotides, the CDR3 is TGTGCCAGCAGCGTAGGGGCTAGCGGGATGGAGAACATTCAGTACTTC. Translated, it gives CASSVGASGMENIQYF. The chain combines TRBV9 with TRBJ2-4; 9 positions agree with TRBD2. The V segment lost 0 bases and the J segment 7 bases; nucleotides outside the gene matches: 8. This CDR3 region has 16 residues. In germline, CDR1 is SGDLS, CDR2 YYNGEE.

The CDR3 bases are TGTGCCAGCAGTGGCGCCGGGACTAGCTTTGAGACCCAGTACTTC. It specifies CASSGAGTSFETQYF. The V and J genes are TRBV28 and TRBJ2-5; 9 bases are a match to TRBD2. From germline, CDR1 is MDHEN and CDR2 SYDVKM. The CDR3 has 15 residues. J lost 5 bases, V lost 5 bases, and 9 bases had no gene match.

This clone was picked up one time. The chain uses TRBV18 and TRBJ2-1, with TRBD1 matching 7 bases. V shed 1 base and J 10 bases; nucleotides not matched to a gene: 10. Germline V gene lookup returns CDR1 KGHSH and CDR2 LQKENI. This CDR3 is 15 amino acids long. The CDR3 loop reads CASSPLTGRSSEQFF. CDR3 nucleotides: TGTGCCAGCTCACCACTGACAGGGCGGTCGTCAGAGCAGTTCTTC.

A word on this clone: Additional DNA sequences in this sample encode the identical CDR3. The CDR3 is CASSLDRNTEAFF. The CDR3 region has the DNA TGTGCCAGCAGCCTCGACAGGAACACTGAAGCTTTCTTT. The genes are TRBV7-3 and TRBJ1-1, with TRBD1 as a possible D gene (5 bases). This CDR3 contains 13 residues. Germline lookup yields CDR1 SGHTA and CDR2 FQGTGA. V was clipped by 5 bases and J by 1 base, with 8 bases between them.

This sequence joins TRBV29-1 and TRBJ2-1, with 10 bases that match TRBD2. The CDR3 loop spans 11 amino acids. Germline loops: CDR1 SQVTM, CDR2 ANQGSEA. With 4 bases clipped from V and 15 bases from J, the junction kept 6 bases outside the gene matches. CDR3 sequence reads: CSVVSGRGSFF. The CDR3 coding sequence is TGCAGCGTTGTCAGCGGGAGGGGCTCGTTCTTC.

The chain employs TRBV30 and TRBJ2-2; D perhaps matches TRBD1 (5 bases). The CDR3 has 14 amino acids. Between the trimmed V and J ends, which lost 4 bases and 3 bases, there was a span of 12 bases. CDR1 is GTSNPN, CDR2 SVGIG, per germline (reference sequence). CDR3 DNA sequence: TGTGCCTGGATGAGACAGTACTACACCGGGGAGCTGTTTTTT. Its translation: CAWMRQYYTGELFF.

This chain links TRBV7-2 with TRBJ1-1, with 7 bases aligning to TRBD1. In germline, CDR1 is SGHTA, CDR2 FQGNSA. CDR3 length: 15 residues. V gave up 1 base and J gave up 1 base; unmatched junction bases: 3. The CDR3 DNA sequence: TGTGCCAGCAGCTTAGTAAGGGGGCGGAACACTGAAGCTTTCTTT. Translating gives CASSLVRGRNTEAFF. The whole variable domain, remainder taken from reference TRBV7-2 and TRBJ1-1, is GAGVSQSPSNKVTEKGKDVELRCDPISGHTALYWYRQSLGQGLEFLIYFQGNSAPDKSGLPSDRFSAERTGGSVSTLTIQRTQQEDSAVYLCASSLVRGRNTEAFFGQGTRLTVV.

The rearrangement links TRBV15 to TRBJ1-4; D might be TRBD1 (6 bases). Germline-derived CDR1 and CDR2 are LNHNV and YYDKDF (reference sequence). This CDR3 region has 16 residues. The V end lost 3 bases, the J end lost 3 bases, and 14 bases lay between the germline ends. The CDR3 bases are TGTGCCACCAGCAGGGCCGTAACAGGGCCTAATGAAAAACTGTTTTTT. It is translated as CATSRAVTGPNEKLFF.

The genes are TRBV7-2 and TRBJ2-7, with D hard to call. Germline V CDR1 and CDR2: SGHTA, FQGNSA. V lost 5 bases and J lost 6, with 11 bases in between. This CDR3 spans 12 amino acids. The CDR3 DNA follows: TGTGCCAGCAGCCCCTCCGCGAGCGAGCAGTACTTC. The encoded protein is CASSPSASEQYF.

The chain employs TRBV4-1 and TRBJ1-1; D not resolved. The V end lost 0 bases, the J end lost 1 base, and 9 bases lay between the germline ends. This CDR3 region has 15 residues. Germline loops: CDR1 MGHRA, CDR2 YSYEKL. CDR3 DNA sequence: TGCGCCAGCAGCCAAGATCCCAGGTGGAACACTGAAGCTTTCTTT. Residues: CASSQDPRWNTEAFF.

This rearrangement joins TRBV3-1 (or the pseudogene TRBV3-2) to TRBJ1-2, with 8 bases matching TRBD1. Germline CDR1 LGHDT, CDR2 YNNKEL (reference sequence). The CDR3 spans 14 residues. Trimming took 4 bases from V and 3 from J; bases not matched to a gene: 4. In DNA, the CDR3 is TGTGCCAGCAGCCGCTCAGGGGGCGACTATGGCTACACCTTC. Translating gives CASSRSGGDYGYTF.

The V and J genes are TRBV4-2 and TRBJ2-3, with D possibly TRBD2 on 5 matching bases. CDR1 is LGHNA, CDR2 YNFKEQ, per germline. This CDR3 spans 15 amino acids. Deletions cut 1 base from V and 6 bases from J, with 14 bases between. The CDR3 here is CASSQGLGGSDTQYF. The CDR3 DNA follows: TGTGCCAGCAGCCAAGGTCTAGGCGGGTCGGATACGCAGTATTTT.